Listed below are T cell receptor beta chains from one sample, sequenced in a study of cytomegalovirus exposure and HLA in healthy donors. Profiled with immunoSEQ multiplex PCR; TCRdb holds only in-frame clones, not every one. The sample has 100,000 to 150,000 clones, 88% seen once. What was sequenced was PBMCs. The origin of the receptors is a man between 25 and 39 years old in good health and CMV-seronegative. The CDR3 runs from the conserved cysteine through the conserved F or W. Fields, in order: V gene, D gene, clone size, J gene, CDR3 DNA, CDR3 protein. A D gene is named only where the DNA matches it firmly. Where a row states a size, it is once, few, many or the class of an expanded clone; other rows omit it.

TRBV6-6,TRBD2,NA,TRBJ2-3,TGTGCCAGTAGCGGGGGTACAGATACGCAGTATTTT,CASSGGTDTQYF
TRBV12-1,NA,NA,TRBJ2-7,TGTGCCAGCAGCTCCCCGGGACTAGTCCTACGTGAAGTCGAGCAGTACTTC,CASSSPGLVLREVEQYF
TRBV30,TRBD1,few,TRBJ1-5,TGTGCCTGGAGTAGGGGGCGACTGTGGCCCCAGCATTTT,CAWSRGRLWPQHF
TRBV7-9,NA,NA,TRBJ1-1,TGTGCCAGCAGCTTACCGGGACACACGAACACTGAAGCTTTCTTT,CASSLPGHTNTEAFF
TRBV19,NA,NA,TRBJ1-1,TGTGCCAGTAGTATTTATCAGGGCCTGAACACTGAAGCTTTCTTT,CASSIYQGLNTEAFF
TRBV19,NA,few,TRBJ2-7,TGTGCCAGTAAAATGACAGGTTTCGACGAGCAGTACTTC,CASKMTGFDEQYF
TRBV13,NA,few,TRBJ2-2,TGTGCCAGCAGCTTCGGGGCGAACACCGGGGAGCTGTTTTTT,CASSFGANTGELFF
TRBV10-2,TRBD2,NA,TRBJ2-1,TGCGCCAGCAAAGCTAGCGGGAGGGCCCATGAGCAGTTCTTC,CASKASGRAHEQFF
TRBV7-2,NA,once,TRBJ2-1,TGTGCCAGCAGCTTAACAGGAAAATACAATGAGCAGTTCTTC,CASSLTGKYNEQFF
TRBV19,NA,NA,TRBJ1-1,TGTGCCAGTAGTATAGGAGCGGGATGGGGCACTGAAGCTTTCTTT,CASSIGAGWGTEAFF
TRBV5-1,TRBD1,NA,TRBJ1-2,TGCGCCAGCAGGGACGGGACAGGGGGAGTCTATGGCTACACCTTC,CASRDGTGGVYGYTF
TRBV29-1,NA,NA,TRBJ2-2,TGCAGCGTTGCGGGACTAGGGGGCCCTGACGGGGAGCTGTTTTTT,CSVAGLGGPDGELFF
TRBV9,TRBD2,NA,TRBJ2-7,TGTGCCAGCAGCGTAGGGGGAATCGGGACTAGCGTAAAAGGGTCTTACGAGCAGTACTTC,CASSVGGIGTSVKGSYEQYF
TRBV4-3,NA,NA,TRBJ1-6,TGCGCCAGCAGCCAGGCCGCGACAGTCTATAATTCACCCCTCCACTTT,CASSQAATVYNSPLHF
TRBV4-2,TRBD2,NA,TRBJ2-4,TGTGCCAGCAGCCAAGATCAAGTGCTAGCGGGAAACATTCAGTACTTC,CASSQDQVLAGNIQYF
TRBV25-1,TRBD2,NA,TRBJ2-1,TGTGCCAGCAGCGCCGGGACTAGCGGTTACAATGAGCAGTTCTTC,CASSAGTSGYNEQFF
TRBV27,NA,NA,TRBJ2-1,TGTGCCAGCAGTTTAGGAGGATTCTCCTACAATGAGCAGTTCTTC,CASSLGGFSYNEQFF
TRBV7-9,TRBD1,once,TRBJ1-3,TGTGCCAGCAGTCGGACAGGGGAACAAGGAAACACCATATATTTT,CASSRTGEQGNTIYF
TRBV18,TRBD1,NA,TRBJ1-2,TGTGCCAGCTCACCAGGGACAGGGGTGAATCGTAACTATGGCTACACCTTC,CASSPGTGVNRNYGYTF
TRBV5-1,NA,few,TRBJ1-2,TGCGCCAGCACGGGGACTGGCTCCATCGATGGCTACACCTTC,CASTGTGSIDGYTF
TRBV6-5,NA,NA,TRBJ2-7,TGTGCCAGCCTCTCGGGAAGATCCCTCGAGCAGTACTTC,CASLSGRSLEQYF
TRBV11-2,TRBD1,NA,TRBJ2-7,TGTGCCAGCAGCTCTTCCAGGGACAGTTATCTCGAGCAGTACTTC,CASSSSRDSYLEQYF
TRBV30,NA,NA,TRBJ2-5,TGTGCCTGGAGCCGCGGATCGGATGGGTCGGTTGAGACCCAGTACTTC,CAWSRGSDGSVETQYF
TRBV6-6,TRBD1,few,TRBJ2-1,TGTGCCAGCGGACTTCCGGGACAGGGGTACAATGAGCAGTTCTTC,CASGLPGQGYNEQFF
TRBV11-2,NA,NA,TRBJ2-1,TGTGCCAGCAGCATCGCAGGGCATGAGCAGTTCTTC,CASSIAGHEQFF
TRBV9,TRBD2,NA,TRBJ2-1,TGTGCCAGCAGCGTAGATGCTAGCGGGAGCTCCTACAATGAGCAGTTCTTC,CASSVDASGSSYNEQFF
TRBV18,TRBD1,NA,TRBJ2-5,TGTGCCAGCTCATCGGGACAGGGGGTGGAGACCCAGTACTTC,CASSSGQGVETQYF
TRBV4-3,NA,once,TRBJ1-2,TGCGCCAGCAGCCAAAAGACAAGTCCGAACTATGGCTACACCTTC,CASSQKTSPNYGYTF
TRBV5-4,TRBD1,NA,TRBJ1-2,TGTGCCAGCAGCTTGGGCGAAACGACAGGGGTCTATGGCTACACCTTC,CASSLGETTGVYGYTF
TRBV30,NA,NA,TRBJ1-4,TGTGCCTGGAGAGAGGGGGTTGTTGAAAAACTGTTTTTT,CAWREGVVEKLFF
TRBV29-1,NA,NA,TRBJ1-2,TGCAGCGTTGACTCGGGGGTGGATGGCTACACCTTC,CSVDSGVDGYTF
TRBV27,NA,medium-sized,TRBJ2-1,TGTGCCAGCAGTGCGGGCGGGACGAATGTTGTCAGTGAGCAGTTCTTC,CASSAGGTNVVSEQFF
TRBV28,NA,NA,TRBJ2-3,TGTGCCAGCAGCAATAGCGGCCATGAGGCAGATACGCAGTATTTT,CASSNSGHEADTQYF
TRBV7-9,TRBD2,NA,TRBJ2-1,TGTGCCAGCAGCTCCCCTACCGGGCTAGCGGGAGCCTTGAATGAGCAGTTCTTC,CASSSPTGLAGALNEQFF
TRBV27,TRBD1,NA,TRBJ1-5,TGTGCCAGCAGTTCCGGGACAGGGGACCGTCGTTTCAATCAGCCCCAGCATTTT,CASSSGTGDRRFNQPQHF
TRBV5-5,NA,NA,TRBJ2-1,TGTGCCAGCAGCTTGGCCGGGAATGAGGAGCAGTTCTTC,CASSLAGNEEQFF
TRBV5-1,TRBD2,NA,TRBJ2-1,TGCGCCAGCAGGCCCGGGACTAGCGGTTACAATGAGCAGTTCTTC,CASRPGTSGYNEQFF
TRBV14,NA,NA,TRBJ1-1,TGTGCCAGCAGCCAAGATTGGGGGAGGGGAGCTTTCTTT,CASSQDWGRGAFF
TRBV5-1,NA,NA,TRBJ2-2,TGCGCCAGCAGCGAGGAGGGCGCCGGGGAGCTGTTTTTT,CASSEEGAGELFF
TRBV13,TRBD2,NA,TRBJ2-2,TGTGCCAGCAGCCCTACAATCGGACTAGCCCTAAGTGACGGGGAGCTGTTTTTT,CASSPTIGLALSDGELFF
TRBV7-9,TRBD1,NA,TRBJ1-6,TGTGCCAGCAGCCCCAGACAGGGGAATTCACCCCTCCACTTT,CASSPRQGNSPLHF
TRBV9,TRBD1,NA,TRBJ2-2,TGTGCCAGCAGCGTAGGACAGGGGGCAACACGCGGGAGAGGAACCGGGGAGCTGTTTTTT,CASSVGQGATRGRGTGELFF
TRBV5-1,TRBD1,NA,TRBJ1-4,TGCGCCAGCAGCCCGGGGGACAGGGAGAACGAAAAACTGTTTTTT,CASSPGDRENEKLFF
TRBV7-3,TRBD2,NA,TRBJ2-1,TGTGCCAGCAGTCCGATGGTAGCGGGGCTATTTAATGAGCAGTTCTTC,CASSPMVAGLFNEQFF
TRBV6-1,NA,NA,TRBJ1-4,TGTGCCAGCAGCCCAGAGGCCAGGGGCGCTGAAAAACTGTTTTTT,CASSPEARGAEKLFF
TRBV5-1,TRBD2,NA,TRBJ2-3,TGCGCCAGCAGCCCCATAGCGGGAGCGGAAGATACGCAGTATTTT,CASSPIAGAEDTQYF
TRBV30,NA,NA,TRBJ2-7,TGTGCCTGGGAGGGAGACAGGTCCTACGAGCAGTACTTC,CAWEGDRSYEQYF
TRBV27,TRBD1,NA,TRBJ1-4,TGTGCCAGCAGAATGACAGGGTTAAATGAAAAACTGTTTTTT,CASRMTGLNEKLFF
TRBV4-1,NA,NA,TRBJ2-7,TGCGCCAGCAGCCAAGCCCTTAGCCTGGAATACGAGCAGTACTTC,CASSQALSLEYEQYF
TRBV4-1,NA,NA,TRBJ1-2,TGCGCCAGCAGCCAAGTAATGGAGGGCGGACCGACCCTCTATGGCTACACCTTC,CASSQVMEGGPTLYGYTF